Listed below are T cell receptor beta chains from one sample, sequenced in a study of blood T cell repertoires in COVID-19. Only in-frame clones appear in the TCRdb table, and some are missing; sequencing was by immunoSEQ multiplex PCR. The sample records around 140,000 clones, 87% being singletons. The sequenced sample consisted of peripheral blood. The source of these receptors is a middle-aged man with active COVID-19. Each CDR3 is given with its conserved first and last residue. Each record gives: V gene, clone size, D gene, J gene, CDR3 DNA, CDR3 protein. D genes are given only for firm matches. Expanded clones get a size class; other rows say once, few or many, or leave the size out.

TRBV4-2	few	.	TRBJ2-2	TGTGCCAGCAGCCAACCACTCTCAAACACCGGGGAGCTGTTTTTT	CASSQPLSNTGELFF
TRBV7-3	.	TRBD1	TRBJ2-2	TGTGCCAGCAGCACCGGGACAGGGGGCACTCAGGCGGAGCTGTTTTTT	CASSTGTGGTQAELFF
TRBV2	once	.	TRBJ1-1	TGTGCCAGCAGTGTGGAGGGTATGAACACTGAAGCTTTCTTT	CASSVEGMNTEAFF
TRBV6-5	.	.	TRBJ2-1	TGTGCCAGCAGTCCCCCCATTGGACAGCCCAATGAGCAGTTCTTC	CASSPPIGQPNEQFF
TRBV9	.	.	TRBJ2-7	TGTGCCAGCAGTCCCGCAGGAGGGTCCGGCCTCGAGCAGTACTTC	CASSPAGGSGLEQYF
TRBV6-2/TRBV6-3	.	TRBD1	TRBJ1-1	TGTGCCAGCAGTTATCGACAGGGTGGGAACACTGAAGCTTTCTTT	CASSYRQGGNTEAFF
TRBV19	.	.	TRBJ1-5	TGTGCCAGTAGTACCGGGAGTATAAGCAATCAGCCCCAGCATTTT	CASSTGSISNQPQHF
TRBV6-5	once	.	TRBJ2-5	TGTGCCAGCAGCCTTGGGTTGGGAGCAGGTCCCCCGGAGTACTTC	CASSLGLGAGPPEYF
TRBV21-1	few	.	TRBJ1-5	TGTGCCAGCAGCACAAATAGCAGGTCTTGGGGGGGTCAGCCCCAGCATTTT	CASSTNSRSWGGQPQHF
TRBV30	.	TRBD1	TRBJ1-5	TGTGCCTGGAGTCGGGACAGGGCCCTTACAGCGGATAGCAATCAGCCCCAGCATTTT	CAWSRDRALTADSNQPQHF
TRBV30	once	TRBD1	TRBJ1-6	TGTGCCTGGAGTGTAAATAGGGGGACAGGGCCCTTTAAGCATAATTCACCCCTCCACTTT	CAWSVNRGTGPFKHNSPLHF
TRBV7-2	.	.	TRBJ1-6	TGTGCCAGCAGCTTCGAAGGGGCGGCAGTCCCTTCACCCCTCCACTTT	CASSFEGAAVPSPLHF
TRBV19	.	TRBD2	TRBJ2-2	TGTGCCAGTAGTAACCAGCGGGGGAACACCGGGGAGCTGTTTTTT	CASSNQRGNTGELFF
TRBV6-1	few	.	TRBJ1-5	TGTGCCAGCAGTGAAAGCTATCAGCCCCAGCATTTT	CASSESYQPQHF
TRBV7-2	.	.	TRBJ2-1	TGTGCCAGCAGTCATAATACAGGGGAGGTTGGAAATGAGCAGTTCTTC	CASSHNTGEVGNEQFF
TRBV27	.	.	TRBJ2-1	TGTGCCAGCAGCTCGGTATCTTTCACCAATGAGCAGTTCTTC	CASSSVSFTNEQFF
TRBV27	.	TRBD1	TRBJ2-5	TGTGCCAGCAGTTTAAACAGGGGGCTCAAGTTAGAGACCCAGTACTTC	CASSLNRGLKLETQYF
TRBV27	.	TRBD2	TRBJ2-7	TGTGCCAGCAGTTTAACGGGGGGACCCTACGAGCAGTACTTC	CASSLTGGPYEQYF
TRBV12-5	.	.	TRBJ2-7	TGTGCTAGTCATAGCGGTTCTCGCTCCTACGAGCAGTACTTC	CASHSGSRSYEQYF
TRBV5-4	.	.	TRBJ2-7	TGTGCCAGCAGCTTAATGGGGGGCTACGAGCAGTACTTC	CASSLMGGYEQYF
TRBV4-3	.	.	TRBJ2-3	TGCGCCAGCAGCCAAGGGGCTACCACAGATACGCAGTATTTT	CASSQGATTDTQYF
TRBV4-3	.	.	TRBJ1-5	TGCGCCAGCAGCCTACGGGTGAATCAGCCCCAGCATTTT	CASSLRVNQPQHF
TRBV29-1	few	TRBD1	TRBJ2-5	TGCAGCGTTCTCTTAGACAGGGGTCCCTCCAAGCGGTACTTC	CSVLLDRGPSKRYF
TRBV7-8	few	TRBD1	TRBJ2-2	TGTGCCAGCAGCTTAGACCGGACAGGCCACGGGGAGCTGTTTTTT	CASSLDRTGHGELFF
TRBV6-4	.	TRBD2	TRBJ2-7	TGTGCCAGCGGGCCCAGGGAGGGAAGCGAGCAGTACTTC	CASGPREGSEQYF
TRBV18	.	TRBD1	TRBJ1-2	TGTGCCAGCTCACCGCAAGGACAGGTTGCTAACTATGGCTACACCTTC	CASSPQGQVANYGYTF
TRBV9	.	TRBD2	TRBJ2-5	TGTGCCAGCAGCGTAGTAGCTAGCGGGGGACAAGAGACCCAGTACTTC	CASSVVASGGQETQYF
TRBV5-6	.	.	TRBJ2-7	TGTGCCAGCAGCTTAGGTAACAGGTTGCTTTCCTACGAGCAGTACTTC	CASSLGNRLLSYEQYF
TRBV19	.	.	TRBJ2-7	TGTGCCAGTAGTATAGGCCGCGGCTACGAGCAGTACTTC	CASSIGRGYEQYF
TRBV2	few	.	TRBJ1-1	TGTGCCAGCCGAGGGTCCCCGAACACTGAAGCTTTCTTT	CASRGSPNTEAFF
TRBV9	.	TRBD1	TRBJ1-2	TGTGCCAGCAGCCCCATAGGGGGACAGGGGAACTATGGCTACACCTTC	CASSPIGGQGNYGYTF
TRBV10-3	.	TRBD2	TRBJ2-1	TGTGCCATCAGTGTTGACGGGGGGGCCTATGAGCAGTTCTTC	CAISVDGGAYEQFF
TRBV9	.	.	TRBJ2-7	TGTGCCAGCAGCCCTGGTGGCACGACAACCTACGAGCAGTACTTC	CASSPGGTTTYEQYF
TRBV15	.	TRBD2	TRBJ2-5	TGTGCCACCAGAGCGGGAATTGCTTGGACCCAGTACTTC	CATRAGIAWTQYF
TRBV19	.	TRBD1	TRBJ1-1	TGTGCCAGTAAAAACAGGGGAGGCACTGAAGCTTTCTTT	CASKNRGGTEAFF
TRBV7-8	.	.	TRBJ2-2	TGTGCCAGCAGCCCAGACAGGATCCTTGGAGGGGAGCTGTTTTTT	CASSPDRILGGELFF
TRBV14	.	.	TRBJ1-4	TGTGCCAGCAGCCAAGAAATTAAGGGGGTGGGCGAAAAACTGTTTTTT	CASSQEIKGVGEKLFF
TRBV7-6	.	TRBD2	TRBJ2-5	TGTGCCAGCAGTAGTGTCACTAGCGGTGGTCGGGAGACCCAGTACTTC	CASSSVTSGGRETQYF
TRBV7-2	.	.	TRBJ1-1	TGTGCCAGCAGCCTTCGTACGGGGAACACTGAAGCTTTCTTT	CASSLRTGNTEAFF
TRBV7-2	once	.	TRBJ2-7	TGTGCCAGCAGCTTAGCGGCATACTCCTACGAGCAGTACTTC	CASSLAAYSYEQYF
TRBV12-3/TRBV12-4	.	.	TRBJ2-7	TGTGCCAGCAGTCCATCAGGTACCTACGAGCAGTACTTC	CASSPSGTYEQYF
TRBV5-4	.	TRBD1	TRBJ2-1	TGTGCCAGCAGCTTGGGGATAAACAGGGGTGCCTACAATGAGCAGTTCTTC	CASSLGINRGAYNEQFF
TRBV5-4	.	TRBD2	TRBJ2-1	TGTGCCAGCAGCTTGGTTGCGGGGGGCTACAATGAGCAGTTCTTC	CASSLVAGGYNEQFF
TRBV27	.	.	TRBJ1-1	TGTGCCAGCAGAAGGAGGGGTACTGAAGCTTTCTTT	CASRRRGTEAFF
TRBV21-1	.	.	TRBJ1-4	TGTGCCAGCAGGAAAGGGTGGAGCGATTGGACTAATGAAAAACTGTTTTTT	CASRKGWSDWTNEKLFF
TRBV5-1	.	TRBD2	TRBJ2-3	TGCGCCAGCAGCCACGAACTAGCGGGGGGGACAGATACGCAGTATTTT	CASSHELAGGTDTQYF
TRBV29-1	.	.	TRBJ1-1	TGCAGCGTTAAGGGGTCGACGGCTGAAGCTTTCTTT	CSVKGSTAEAFF
TRBV19	.	.	TRBJ1-6	TGTGCCAGTAGTATCGTAAGTCAAAGCTTTCCAAATTCACCCCTCCACTTT	CASSIVSQSFPNSPLHF
TRBV10-3	.	.	TRBJ2-7	TGTGCCATCAGTTGGGGAGCAGTTGGGGACTACGAGCAGTACTTC	CAISWGAVGDYEQYF
TRBV6-5	.	.	TRBJ1-2	TGTGCCAGCAGCTACGATTGGTCTCAGGCCTACACCTTC	CASSYDWSQAYTF
TRBV4-1	.	TRBD1	TRBJ1-2	TGCGCCAGCAGTCTTTCCGGACAGGCCTACACCTTC	CASSLSGQAYTF
TRBV6-5	.	TRBD2	TRBJ2-1	TGTGCCAGCGGCAAGCGGGGGGGCCTCTACAATGAGCAGTTCTTC	CASGKRGGLYNEQFF
TRBV15	once	.	TRBJ1-1	TGTGCCACCAGCAGAGTGGGGGGGGGAACCACTGAAGCTTTCTTT	CATSRVGGGTTEAFF